This T cell receptor beta chain is drawn from a study of cytomegalovirus exposure and HLA in healthy donors. Study conclusions and caveats: A prior analysis recorded that most TCR beta V segments were productive about 90% or about 30% of the time. In a later analysis, several top co-occurrence clusters appeared linked to parvovirus B19, influenza, CMV and Epstein-Barr virus.

Turning to this clone: Its antigen is as yet unknown.

This CDR3 contains 15 residues. CDR1 and CDR2 from the germline V gene are LNHDA and SQIVND (reference sequence). V lost 5 bases, J lost 0 bases, and 5 bases stayed unmatched. Vbeta (60) and Jbeta (13) primers were used in the PCR. The repertoire was sequenced with immunoSEQ multiplex PCR; TCRdb's copy has only in-frame clones and lacks some. This table has under 200,000 clones, approximately 84% appearing once. Sample: PBMCs. The V and J genes are TRBV19 and TRBJ1-2; 8 bases line up with TRBD1. The TCR originated in a woman aged 40 to 50 in good health and CMV-seropositive. The CDR3 DNA is TGTGCCAGTAGTTCCGGGACAGGCGCTAACTATGGCTACACCTTC. As protein: CASSSGTGANYGYTF.